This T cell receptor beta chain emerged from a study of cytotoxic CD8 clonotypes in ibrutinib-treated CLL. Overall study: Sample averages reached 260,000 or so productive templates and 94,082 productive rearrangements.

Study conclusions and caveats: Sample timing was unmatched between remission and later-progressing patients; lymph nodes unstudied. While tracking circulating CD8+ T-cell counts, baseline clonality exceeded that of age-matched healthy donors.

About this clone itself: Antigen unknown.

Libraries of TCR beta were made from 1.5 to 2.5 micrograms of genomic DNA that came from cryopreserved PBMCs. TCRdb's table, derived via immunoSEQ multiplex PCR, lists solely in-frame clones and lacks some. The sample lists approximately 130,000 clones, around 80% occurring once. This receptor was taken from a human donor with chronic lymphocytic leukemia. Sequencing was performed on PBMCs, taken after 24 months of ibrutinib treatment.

The CDR3 nucleotides are TGTGCCAGCAGCTCAACCGGGACAGGGTTCTACGAGCAGTACTTC. Translating gives CASSSTGTGFYEQYF. The chain is built from TRBV7-9 and TRBJ2-7; TRBD1 agrees at 9 bases. This CDR3 is 15 amino acids long. Germline V gene lookup returns CDR1 SEHNR and CDR2 FQNEAQ (reference sequence). Losses at the gene ends were 4 bases for V and 3 bases for J; bases not matched to a gene: 7.